Given below is one TCR beta chain in context. Method: immunoSEQ multiplex PCR; TCRdb's copy keeps in-frame clones and lacks some. The sample has over 200,000 clones; roughly 81% are singletons. The data stem from a study of blood T cell repertoires in COVID-19. This CDR3 has 17 amino acids. CDR1 is LGHDT and CDR2 is YNNKEL in the germline V gene (reference sequence). Losses at the gene ends were 3 bases for V and 0 bases for J; bases not matched to a gene: 7. The J gene is TRBJ1-4, the V gene TRBV3-1 (or the pseudogene TRBV3-2); 7 nucleotides match TRBD1. This clonotype originated in a woman aged 45-60 years with active or convalescent COVID-19. Sequencing used peripheral blood. DNA for the CDR3: TGTGCCAGCAGCCAGGGCAGGGGGAAAGCAACTAATGAAAAACTGTTTTTT. This gives the protein CASSQGRGKATNEKLFF.